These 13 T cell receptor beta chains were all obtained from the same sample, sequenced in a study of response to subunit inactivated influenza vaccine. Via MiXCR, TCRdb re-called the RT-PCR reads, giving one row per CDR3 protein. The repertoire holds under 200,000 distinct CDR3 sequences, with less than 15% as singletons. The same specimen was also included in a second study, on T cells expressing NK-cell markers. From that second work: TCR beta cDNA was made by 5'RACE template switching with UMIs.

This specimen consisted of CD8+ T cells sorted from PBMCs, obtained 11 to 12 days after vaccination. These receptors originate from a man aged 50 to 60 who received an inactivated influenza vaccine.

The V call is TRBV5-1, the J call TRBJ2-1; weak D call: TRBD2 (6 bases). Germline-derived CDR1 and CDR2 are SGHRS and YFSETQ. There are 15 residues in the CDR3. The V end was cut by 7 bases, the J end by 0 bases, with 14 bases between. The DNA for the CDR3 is TGCGCCAGCGGCCTCCGGGACTCCTCCTACAATGAGCAGTTCTTC. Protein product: CASGLRDSSYNEQFF.

CDR3 residues: CASSQGRTPYEQYF. For the CDR3, the DNA is TGCGCCAGCAGCCAAGGGCGAACCCCCTACGAGCAGTACTTC. V is TRBV4-3 and J is TRBJ2-7, with no clear D. Germline CDR1 is LGHNA and CDR2 is YSLEER. This CDR3 contains 14 residues. The V end was cut by 1 base, the J end by 2 bases, with 9 bases between.

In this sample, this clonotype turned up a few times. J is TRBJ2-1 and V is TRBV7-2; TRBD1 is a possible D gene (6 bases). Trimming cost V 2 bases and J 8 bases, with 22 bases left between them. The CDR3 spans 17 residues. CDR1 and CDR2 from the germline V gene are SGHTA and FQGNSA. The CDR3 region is CASSLRVLGQGIDEQFF. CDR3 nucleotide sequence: TGTGCCAGCAGCTTAAGGGTCCTGGGGCAGGGGATCGATGAGCAGTTCTTC.

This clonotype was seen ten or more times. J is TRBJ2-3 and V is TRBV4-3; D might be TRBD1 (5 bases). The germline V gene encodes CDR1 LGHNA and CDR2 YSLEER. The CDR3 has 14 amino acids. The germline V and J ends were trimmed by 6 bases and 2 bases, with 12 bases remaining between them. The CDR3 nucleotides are TGCGCCAGCAGGTACAGGATAAACACAGATACGCAGTATTTT. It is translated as CASRYRINTDTQYF.

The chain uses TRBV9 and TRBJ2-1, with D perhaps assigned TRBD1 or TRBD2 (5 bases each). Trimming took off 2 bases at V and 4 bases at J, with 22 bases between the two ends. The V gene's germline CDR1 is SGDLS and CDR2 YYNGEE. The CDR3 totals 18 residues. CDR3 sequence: CASSVTGTPRAEYNEQFF. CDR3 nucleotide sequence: TGTGCCAGCAGCGTTACCGGGACCCCCAGGGCCGAATACAATGAGCAGTTCTTC.

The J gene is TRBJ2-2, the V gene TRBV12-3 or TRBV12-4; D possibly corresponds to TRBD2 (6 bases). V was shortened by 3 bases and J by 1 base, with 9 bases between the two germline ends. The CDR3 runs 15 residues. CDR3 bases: TGTGCCAGCAGTTTCGGGGAGGTGAACACCGGGGAGCTGTTTTTT. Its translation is CASSFGEVNTGELFF.

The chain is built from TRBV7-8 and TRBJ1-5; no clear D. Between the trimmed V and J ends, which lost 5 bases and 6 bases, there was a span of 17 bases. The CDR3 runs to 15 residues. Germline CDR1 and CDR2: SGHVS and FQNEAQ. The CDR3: CASSPTRVGFQPQHF. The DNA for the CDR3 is TGTGCCAGCAGCCCCACAAGGGTTGGATTTCAGCCCCAGCATTTT. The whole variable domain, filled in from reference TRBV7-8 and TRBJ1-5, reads GAGVSQSPRYKVAKRGQDVALRCDPISGHVSLFWYQQALGQGPEFLTYFQNEAQLDKSGLPSDRFFAERPEGSVSTLKIQRTQQEDSAVYLCASSPTRVGFQPQHFGDGTRLSIL.

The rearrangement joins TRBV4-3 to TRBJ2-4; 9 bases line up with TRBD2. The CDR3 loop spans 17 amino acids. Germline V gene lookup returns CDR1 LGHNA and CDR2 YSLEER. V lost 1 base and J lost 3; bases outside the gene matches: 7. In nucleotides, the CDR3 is TGCGCCAGCAGCCAAGTGGCTAGCGGGACCGGCAAAAACATTCAGTACTTC. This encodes CASSQVASGTGKNIQYF.

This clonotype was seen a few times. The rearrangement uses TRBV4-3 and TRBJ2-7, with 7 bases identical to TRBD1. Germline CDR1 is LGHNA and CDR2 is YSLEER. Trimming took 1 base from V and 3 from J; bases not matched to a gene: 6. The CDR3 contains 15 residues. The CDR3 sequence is CASSQVTGSLYEQYF. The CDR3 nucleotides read TGCGCCAGCAGCCAAGTGACAGGGTCCCTCTACGAGCAGTACTTC.

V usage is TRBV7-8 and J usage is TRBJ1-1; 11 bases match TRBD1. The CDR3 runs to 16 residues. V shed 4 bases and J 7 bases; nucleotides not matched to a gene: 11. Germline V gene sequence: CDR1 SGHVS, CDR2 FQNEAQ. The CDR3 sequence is CASSSRTGGLVGEAFF. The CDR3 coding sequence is TGTGCCAGCAGCTCCCGGACAGGGGGCCTCGTCGGTGAAGCTTTCTTT.

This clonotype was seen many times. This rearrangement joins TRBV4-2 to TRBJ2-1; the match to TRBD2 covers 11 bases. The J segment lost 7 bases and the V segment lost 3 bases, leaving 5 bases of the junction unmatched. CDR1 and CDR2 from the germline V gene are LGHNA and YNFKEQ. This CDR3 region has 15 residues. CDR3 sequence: CASSHLAGGVNEQFF. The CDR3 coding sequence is TGTGCCAGCAGCCACTTAGCGGGAGGGGTAAATGAGCAGTTCTTC.

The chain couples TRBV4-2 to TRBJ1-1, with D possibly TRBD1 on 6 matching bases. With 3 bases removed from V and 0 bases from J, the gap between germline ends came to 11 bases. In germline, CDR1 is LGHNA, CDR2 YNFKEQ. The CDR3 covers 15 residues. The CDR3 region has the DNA TGTGCCAGCAGCCACTCACAGGGATTGAACACTGAAGCTTTCTTT. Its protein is CASSHSQGLNTEAFF.

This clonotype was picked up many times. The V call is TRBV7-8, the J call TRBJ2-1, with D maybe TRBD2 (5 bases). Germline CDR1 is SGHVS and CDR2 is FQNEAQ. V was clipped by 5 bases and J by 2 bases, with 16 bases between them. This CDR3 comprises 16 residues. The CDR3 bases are TGTGCCAGCAGCCGGGCAAGCGGAGGAACCTACAATGAGCAGTTCTTC. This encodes CASSRASGGTYNEQFF.